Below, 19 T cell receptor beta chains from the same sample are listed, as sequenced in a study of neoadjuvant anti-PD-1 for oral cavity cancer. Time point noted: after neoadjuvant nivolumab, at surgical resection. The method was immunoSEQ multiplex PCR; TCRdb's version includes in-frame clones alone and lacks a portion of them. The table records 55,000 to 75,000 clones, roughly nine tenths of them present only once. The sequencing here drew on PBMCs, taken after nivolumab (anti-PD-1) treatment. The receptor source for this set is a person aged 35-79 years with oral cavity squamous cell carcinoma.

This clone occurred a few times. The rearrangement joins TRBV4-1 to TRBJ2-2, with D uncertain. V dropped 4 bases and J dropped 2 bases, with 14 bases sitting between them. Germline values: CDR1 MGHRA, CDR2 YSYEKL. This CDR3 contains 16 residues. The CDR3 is CASSPYRGPNTGELFF. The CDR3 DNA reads TGCGCCAGCAGCCCTTATCGAGGACCTAACACCGGGGAGCTGTTTTTT.

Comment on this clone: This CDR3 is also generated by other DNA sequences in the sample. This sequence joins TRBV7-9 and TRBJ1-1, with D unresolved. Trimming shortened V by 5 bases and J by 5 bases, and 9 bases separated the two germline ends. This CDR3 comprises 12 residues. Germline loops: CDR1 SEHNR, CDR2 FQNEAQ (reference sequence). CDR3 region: CASSRLGTEAFF. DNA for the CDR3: TGTGCCAGCAGCCGCCTGGGGACTGAAGCTTTCTTT.

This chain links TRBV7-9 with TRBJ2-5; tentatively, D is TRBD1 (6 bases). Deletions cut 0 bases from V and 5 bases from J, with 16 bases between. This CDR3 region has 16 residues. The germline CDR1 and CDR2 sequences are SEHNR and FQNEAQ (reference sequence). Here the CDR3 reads CASSLALGGTWETQYF. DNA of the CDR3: TGTGCCAGCAGCTTAGCTCTAGGGGGAACGTGGGAGACCCAGTACTTC.

The CDR3 region is CASSVQQNTEAFF. CDR3 nucleotide sequence: TGTGCCAGCAGCGTACAACAGAACACTGAAGCTTTCTTT. This chain joins TRBV9 and TRBJ1-1, with unresolved D. CDR3 size: 13 residues. CDR1 is SGDLS, CDR2 YYNGEE, per germline. Trimming removed 1 base at V and 1 base at J, with 5 bases between. Together with reference TRBV9 and TRBJ1-1, the CDR3 gives the full variable domain: DSGVTQTPKHLITATGQRVTLRCSPRSGDLSVYWYQQSLDQGLQFLIQYYNGEERAKGNILERFSAQQFPDLHSELNLSSLELGDSALYFCASSVQQNTEAFFGQGTRLTVV.

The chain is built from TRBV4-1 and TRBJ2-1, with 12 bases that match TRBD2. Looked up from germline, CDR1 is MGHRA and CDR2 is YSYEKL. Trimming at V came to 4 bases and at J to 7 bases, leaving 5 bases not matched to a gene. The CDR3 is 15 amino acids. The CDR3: CASSRLAGVGNEQFF. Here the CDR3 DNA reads TGCGCCAGCAGCCGACTAGCGGGGGTGGGTAATGAGCAGTTCTTC.

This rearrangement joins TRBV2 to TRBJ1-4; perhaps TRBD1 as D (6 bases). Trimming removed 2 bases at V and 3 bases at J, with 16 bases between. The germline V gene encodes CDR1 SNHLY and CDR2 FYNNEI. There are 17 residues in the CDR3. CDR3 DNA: TGTGCCAGCAGTGAATGGGGGCGCTTCTCCCCTAATGAAAAACTGTTTTTT. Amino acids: CASSEWGRFSPNEKLFF.

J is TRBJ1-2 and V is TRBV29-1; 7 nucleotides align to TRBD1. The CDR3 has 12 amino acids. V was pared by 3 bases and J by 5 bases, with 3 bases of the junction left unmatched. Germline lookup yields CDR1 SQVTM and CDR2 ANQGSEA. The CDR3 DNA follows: TGCAGCGTTGAGACAGGGCCTTATGGCTACACCTTC. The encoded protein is CSVETGPYGYTF.

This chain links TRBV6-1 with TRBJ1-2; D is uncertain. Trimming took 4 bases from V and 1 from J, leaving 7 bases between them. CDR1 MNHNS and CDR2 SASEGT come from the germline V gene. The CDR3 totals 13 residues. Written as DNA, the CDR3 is TGTGCCAGCAGTGCTCGGGTTAACTATGGCTACACCTTC. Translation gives CASSARVNYGYTF.

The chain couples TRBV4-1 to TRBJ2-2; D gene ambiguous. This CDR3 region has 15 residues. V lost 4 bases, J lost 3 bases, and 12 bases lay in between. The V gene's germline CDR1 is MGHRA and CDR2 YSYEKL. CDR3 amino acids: CASSRTELDTGELFF. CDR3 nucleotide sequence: TGCGCCAGCAGCCGGACGGAACTTGACACCGGGGAGCTGTTTTTT.

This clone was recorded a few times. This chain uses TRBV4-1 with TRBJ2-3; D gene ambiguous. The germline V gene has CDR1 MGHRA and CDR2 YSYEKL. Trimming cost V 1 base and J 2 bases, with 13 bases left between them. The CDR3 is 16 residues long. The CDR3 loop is CASSQVTGGTTDTQYF. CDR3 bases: TGCGCCAGCAGCCAAGTCACGGGCGGAACCACAGATACGCAGTATTTT.

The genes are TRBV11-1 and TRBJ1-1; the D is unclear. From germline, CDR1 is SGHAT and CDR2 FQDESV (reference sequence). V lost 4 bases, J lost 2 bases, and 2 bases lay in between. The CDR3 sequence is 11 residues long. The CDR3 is CASSSNTEAFF. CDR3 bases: TGTGCCAGCAGCTCCAACACTGAAGCTTTCTTT.

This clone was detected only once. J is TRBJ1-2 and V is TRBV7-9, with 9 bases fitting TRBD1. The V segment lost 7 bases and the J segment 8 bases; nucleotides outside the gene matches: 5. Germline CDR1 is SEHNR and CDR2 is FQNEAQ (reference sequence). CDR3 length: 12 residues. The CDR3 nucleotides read TGTGCCAGCATAAGGACAGGGGTCGGCTACACCTTC. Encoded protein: CASIRTGVGYTF. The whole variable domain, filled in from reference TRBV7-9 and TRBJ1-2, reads DTGVSQNPRHKITKRGQNVTFRCDPISEHNRLYWYRQTLGQGPEFLTYFQNEAQLEKSRLLSDRFSAERPKGSFSTLEIQRTEQGDSAMYLCASIRTGVGYTFGSGTRLTVV.

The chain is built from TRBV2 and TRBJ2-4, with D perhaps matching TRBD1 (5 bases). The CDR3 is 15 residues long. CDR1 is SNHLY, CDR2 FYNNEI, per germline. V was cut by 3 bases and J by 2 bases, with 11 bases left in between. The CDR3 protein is CASSDLQVPKNIQYF. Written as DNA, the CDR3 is TGTGCCAGCAGTGACCTACAGGTTCCCAAAAACATTCAGTACTTC.

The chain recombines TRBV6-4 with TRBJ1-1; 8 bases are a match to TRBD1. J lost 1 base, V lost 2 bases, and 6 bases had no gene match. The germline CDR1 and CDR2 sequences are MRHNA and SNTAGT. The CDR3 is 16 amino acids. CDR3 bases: TGTGCCAGCAGTGACAGTACAGGGGGACCGAACACTGAAGCTTTCTTT. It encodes CASSDSTGGPNTEAFF.

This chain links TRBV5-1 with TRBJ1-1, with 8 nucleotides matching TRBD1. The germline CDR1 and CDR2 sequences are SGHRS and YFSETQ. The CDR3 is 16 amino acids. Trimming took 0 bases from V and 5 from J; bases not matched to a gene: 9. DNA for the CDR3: TGCGCCAGCAGCTTGGGGGGACAGGTGGGCAGGACTGAAGCTTTCTTT. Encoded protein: CASSLGGQVGRTEAFF.

CDR3 sequence (DNA): TGTGCCAGCAGCTTACGGGTCCTCTCGGCCAATGAGCAGTTCTTC. It yields the protein CASSLRVLSANEQFF. The chain employs TRBV7-9 and TRBJ2-1; D call uncertain. Looked up from germline, CDR1 is SEHNR and CDR2 is FQNEAQ (reference sequence). Trimming took 2 bases from V and 6 from J, leaving 14 bases between them. The CDR3 totals 15 residues.

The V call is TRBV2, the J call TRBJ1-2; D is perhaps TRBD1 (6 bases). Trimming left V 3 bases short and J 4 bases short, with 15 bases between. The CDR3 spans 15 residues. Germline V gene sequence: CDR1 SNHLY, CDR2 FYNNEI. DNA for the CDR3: TGTGCCAGCAGTGATTGGGTGACAGGAGCCTATGGCTACACCTTC. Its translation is CASSDWVTGAYGYTF.

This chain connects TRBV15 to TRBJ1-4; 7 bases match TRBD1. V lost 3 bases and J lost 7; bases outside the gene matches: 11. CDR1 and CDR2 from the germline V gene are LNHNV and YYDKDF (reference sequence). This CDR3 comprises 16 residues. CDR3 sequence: CATSRWGGGATEKLFF. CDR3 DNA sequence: TGTGCCACCAGCAGGTGGGGAGGGGGCGCAACTGAAAAACTGTTTTTT.

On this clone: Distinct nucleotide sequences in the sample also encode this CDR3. The CDR3 is CAISGQGQETQYF. Written as DNA, the CDR3 is TGTGCCATCAGTGGACAGGGTCAAGAGACCCAGTACTTC. The chain employs TRBV10-3 and TRBJ2-5, with 7 nucleotides matching TRBD1. Trimming took 4 bases from V and 2 from J; bases not matched to a gene: 1. The CDR3 length is 13 residues. From germline, CDR1 is ENHRY and CDR2 SYGVKD.